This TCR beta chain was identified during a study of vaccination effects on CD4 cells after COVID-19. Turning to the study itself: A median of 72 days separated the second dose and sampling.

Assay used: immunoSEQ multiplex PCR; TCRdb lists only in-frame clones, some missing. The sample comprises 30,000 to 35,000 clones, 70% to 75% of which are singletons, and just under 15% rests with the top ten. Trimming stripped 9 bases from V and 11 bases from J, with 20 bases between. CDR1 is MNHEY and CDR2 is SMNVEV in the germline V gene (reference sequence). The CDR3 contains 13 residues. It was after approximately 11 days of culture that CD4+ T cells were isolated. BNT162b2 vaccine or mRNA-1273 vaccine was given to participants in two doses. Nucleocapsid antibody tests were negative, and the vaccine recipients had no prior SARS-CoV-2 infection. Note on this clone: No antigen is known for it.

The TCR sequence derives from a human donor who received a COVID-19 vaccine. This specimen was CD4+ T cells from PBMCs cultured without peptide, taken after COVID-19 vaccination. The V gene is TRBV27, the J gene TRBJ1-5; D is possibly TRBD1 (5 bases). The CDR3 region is CASGLRGVRTQHF. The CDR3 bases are TGTGCCAGTGGACTGCGGGGCGTACGGACCCAGCATTTT.